Included here is one T cell receptor beta chain sequence, with context. The antigen is unknown. This sample was included in a study of beta chain features in type 1 diabetes. Study at large: Analysis included around 100 million sorted cells drawn from all samples. Study observations and caveats: Across patients, naive, central memory and Treg TCRB repertoires exhibited apparently greater similarity than was observed across healthy donors. Insertions were fewer and deletions more numerous at VDJ junctions in type 1 diabetes patients.

Germline assignment: CDR1 GTSNPN and CDR2 SVGIG (reference sequence). The ends were cut back, 5 bases at V and 7 bases at J, with 11 bases in the middle. The CDR3 is 11 residues long. As every portion of the isolated RNA was reverse transcribed, the sequencing read expressed TCRB transcripts. Some clones are missing from TCRdb's copy, which holds only in-frame ones; the method was immunoSEQ multiplex PCR. The table lists 500,000 to 700,000 clones, roughly a sixth of them singletons. The rearrangement joins TRBV30 to TRBJ1-2; D remains unclear. The sequence derives from a man aged 18 to 30 in good health. The sample consisted of naive CD4+ T cells from blood. The CDR3 loop is CAWGLGVGYTF. CDR3 sequence (DNA): TGTGCCTGGGGCTTGGGTGTTGGCTACACCTTC. Using reference TRBV30 and TRBJ1-2 for the parts outside the CDR3, the full variable domain is SQTIHQWPATLVQPVGSPLSLECTVEGTSNPNLYWYRQAAGRGLQLLFYSVGIGQISSEVPQNLSASRPQDRQFILSSKKLLLSDSGFYLCAWGLGVGYTFGSGTRLTVV.